Following are 17 T cell receptor beta chains from one sample sequenced in a study of blood T cell repertoires in COVID-19 (dated by TCRdb to the early 2020s). Library prep was done by the immunoSEQ multiplex PCR assay. Imported from immuneACCESS, the table was reduced by TCRdb to in-frame sequences with V and J called. These copies leave out some clones; in studies compared against another copy, an unresolved V gene accounts for under half, and the cause of the remainder is not known. The sample profile shows about 400,000 clones; around 89% of them were found once. The ten largest clonotypes hold 0.95% to 1% of the sample. The sequenced sample was PBMCs or T cells enriched from blood (not recorded which). Receptors originate from a woman under 40 with acute COVID-19.

The V and J genes are TRBV6-5 and TRBJ2-1; 8 nucleotides line up with TRBD2. This CDR3 is 15 amino acids long. J gave up 5 bases and V 0 bases, and 3 bases lay outside the gene matches. Looked up from germline, CDR1 is MNHEY and CDR2 is SVGAGI. CDR3 sequence reads: CASSYSWRGDNEQFF. The CDR3 DNA sequence: TGTGCCAGCAGTTACTCATGGCGGGGGGACAATGAGCAGTTCTTC.

This clone was counted only a few times. This chain links TRBV5-8 with TRBJ1-5, with 8 bases fitting TRBD1. Germline V gives CDR1 SGHTS, CDR2 YDEGEE. Unmatched junction bases numbered 15, after V lost 6 bases and J lost 7 bases. The CDR3 length is 16 residues. The CDR3, as DNA: TGTGCCAGCATCGAGACGCCGGGACAGGTCTGGCAGCCCCAGCATTTT. Translation: CASIETPGQVWQPQHF.

The J gene is TRBJ1-3, the V gene TRBV7-2, with D possibly matching TRBD1 (5 bases). With 5 bases removed from V and 0 bases from J, the gap between germline ends came to 8 bases. There are 14 residues in the CDR3. Germline V gene sequence: CDR1 SGHTA, CDR2 FQGNSA. DNA for the CDR3: TGTGCCAGCAGCAAGACAGACTCTGGAAACACCATATATTTT. Translating gives CASSKTDSGNTIYF.

The J gene is TRBJ1-2, the V gene TRBV9; TRBD1 is a possible D gene (5 bases). V was shortened by 3 bases and J by 6 bases, with 12 bases between the two germline ends. The CDR3 covers 13 residues. Germline assignment: CDR1 SGDLS and CDR2 YYNGEE. This chain's CDR3 is CASSEIPGDGYTF. Here the CDR3 DNA reads TGTGCCAGCAGCGAGATCCCGGGGGATGGCTACACCTTC.

The CDR3 nucleotides read TGTGCCAGCAGTTACTCGCTCGGGGAGGGGACAGATACGCAGTATTTT. As protein: CASSYSLGEGTDTQYF. The chain carries TRBV6-6 and TRBJ2-3, with 7 bases identical to TRBD2. The CDR3 has 16 residues. The J segment lost 3 bases and the V segment lost 0 bases, leaving 6 bases of the junction unmatched. CDR1 is MNHNY, CDR2 SVGAGI, per germline (reference sequence).

This chain links TRBV5-4 with TRBJ2-5; TRBD1 agrees at 7 bases. The CDR3 contains 14 residues. The junction had 4 bases not matched to a gene; V was cut back by 4 bases and J by 1 base. Germline V lookup: CDR1 SGHNT, CDR2 YYREEE (reference sequence). CDR3 protein: CASSLGGLQETQYF. The CDR3 nucleotides are TGTGCCAGCAGCCTAGGGGGCCTCCAAGAGACCCAGTACTTC.

The chain is built from TRBV20-1 and TRBJ2-7, with unresolved D. In germline, CDR1 is DFQATT, CDR2 SNEGSKA (reference sequence). With 3 bases removed from V and 5 bases from J, the gap between germline ends came to 8 bases. This CDR3 region has 11 residues. The CDR3 DNA follows: TGCAGTGCTAGTCTCTTCGACGAGCAGTACTTC. It specifies CSASLFDEQYF.

With regard to this clone: The sample holds other DNA sequences that translate to the same CDR3. This chain connects TRBV5-4 to TRBJ1-6, with D tentatively TRBD1 (5 bases). V was pared by 0 bases and J by 7 bases, with 8 bases between. CDR1 and CDR2 (germline): SGHNT, YYREEE (reference sequence). This CDR3 has 14 residues. The CDR3 protein is CASSLAGVNSPLHF. The CDR3 DNA is TGTGCCAGCAGCTTGGCGGGGGTCAATTCACCCCTCCACTTT. Filled out from reference TRBV5-4 and TRBJ1-6, the complete variable domain reads ETGVTQSPTHLIKTRGQQVTLRCSSQSGHNTVSWYQQALGQGPQFIFQYYREEENGRGNFPPRFSGLQFPNYSSELNVNALELDDSALYLCASSLAGVNSPLHFGNGTRLTVT.

The chain employs TRBV28 and TRBJ2-3, with TRBD1 identical over 8 bases. The germline V gene has CDR1 MDHEN and CDR2 SYDVKM. V dropped 6 bases and J dropped 1; count of bases not matched to a gene: 3. This CDR3 region has 14 residues. CDR3 coding DNA: TGTGCCAGCAGCCTGGGACAGGGCACAGATACGCAGTATTTT. This sequence encodes CASSLGQGTDTQYF.

The rearrangement links TRBV2 to TRBJ2-1; 7 nucleotides agree with TRBD2. V dropped 6 bases and J dropped 7; count of bases not matched to a gene: 12. Germline CDR1 is SNHLY and CDR2 is FYNNEI. CDR3 length equals 15 residues. The CDR3 spells CASSRVTSSGNEQFF. DNA of the CDR3: TGTGCCAGCAGCCGCGTGACTAGCTCGGGGAATGAGCAGTTCTTC.

The J gene is TRBJ2-7, the V gene TRBV29-1, with TRBD1 as a possible D gene (5 bases). V lost 4 bases and J lost 7, with 17 bases in between. CDR3 length: 13 amino acids. Germline CDR1 and CDR2: SQVTM and ANQGSEA. The CDR3 here is CSVVKDTFGEQYF. CDR3 nucleotide sequence: TGCAGCGTTGTAAAGGACACTTTTGGGGAGCAGTACTTC.

This chain uses TRBV4-1 with TRBJ1-2, with D maybe TRBD1 (6 bases). This CDR3 has 15 amino acids. V was clipped by 0 bases and J by 2 bases, with 10 bases between them. CDR1 MGHRA and CDR2 YSYEKL come from the germline V gene. CDR3 protein: CASSQEVGTNYGYTF. In DNA form, the CDR3 reads TGCGCCAGCAGCCAAGAAGTAGGGACAAACTATGGCTACACCTTC.

The J gene is TRBJ2-1, the V gene TRBV30; 7 bases are a match to TRBD2. The CDR3 covers 17 residues. Germline CDR1 and CDR2: GTSNPN and SVGIG (reference sequence). Trimming removed 3 bases from V and 2 bases from J; junction bases left unmatched: 13. CDR3 bases: TGTGCCTGGAGCGAAACAACCGTAGCGGGTCCCTACAATGAGCAGTTCTTC. This sequence encodes CAWSETTVAGPYNEQFF. Complete variable domain (other parts from reference TRBV30 and TRBJ2-1): SQTIHQWPATLVQPVGSPLSLECTVEGTSNPNLYWYRQAAGRGLQLLFYSVGIGQISSEVPQNLSASRPQDRQFILSSKKLLLSDSGFYLCAWSETTVAGPYNEQFFGPGTRLTVL.

The chain links TRBV6-5 to TRBJ1-1, with TRBD1 identical over 8 bases. This CDR3 is built from 15 residues. The trim removed 6 bases at V and 3 bases at J, leaving 9 bases unmatched. Per the germline V gene, CDR1 is MNHEY and CDR2 is SVGAGI. The DNA of the CDR3 is TGTGCCAGCAGCTGGAGGACAGGGCGTCACACTGAAGCTTTCTTT. The encoded protein is CASSWRTGRHTEAFF.

The chain is built from TRBV28 and TRBJ2-2, with TRBD2 identical over 11 bases. The ends lost 5 bases at V and 7 bases at J; junction bases unmatched: 12. The CDR3 is 17 residues long. Germline V lookup: CDR1 MDHEN, CDR2 SYDVKM. The CDR3 here is CASSTTSGGLRDGELFF. CDR3 nucleotide sequence: TGTGCCAGCAGTACCACTAGCGGGGGCCTCCGAGACGGGGAGCTGTTTTTT.

The CDR3 bases are TGTGCCAGCAGTGACCGGGCGGGGGCATTAGCCAAAAACATTCAGTACTTC. Translation: CASSDRAGALAKNIQYF. This rearrangement joins TRBV6-1 to TRBJ2-4, with a tentative D call TRBD2 (7 bases). Germline-derived CDR1 and CDR2 are MNHNS and SASEGT. V was pared by 3 bases and J by 0 bases, with 15 bases between. The CDR3 runs 17 residues.

The V call is TRBV24-1, the J call TRBJ2-3; TRBD2 matches 9 bases. This CDR3 comprises 15 residues. Trimming removed 6 bases from V and 1 base from J; junction bases left unmatched: 4. Germline CDR1 reads KGHDR; CDR2 reads SFDVKD. The CDR3 is CATSHWTSGTDTQYF. The CDR3 DNA sequence: TGTGCCACCAGTCACTGGACTAGCGGCACAGATACGCAGTATTTT.